This T cell receptor beta chain was recorded in a study of monozygotic twins with cystic fibrosis. Study-level background: Library input was 2.5 to 3.5 micrograms of fragmented DNA, with roughly 15 PCR cycles. General study points: The repertoire was suggested to be naive-dominated, clonality median around 0.01.

CDR1 is MNHNS and CDR2 is SASEGT in the germline V gene. Trimming removed 7 bases at V and 9 bases at J, with 13 bases between. The CDR3 has 12 residues. The table came from immunoSEQ multiplex PCR; TCRdb's copy has only in-frame clones and leaves some out. The table has around 25,000 clones, approximately 90% seen once; the top ten hold under 0.3%. A remark on this clone: The antigen remains undetermined.

This TCR came from a girl aged 2 to 9 with cystic fibrosis. Sample: blood. The chain employs TRBV6-1 and TRBJ2-1; D is ambiguous. CDR3 amino acids: CASIGLPVEQFF. CDR3 DNA: TGTGCCAGCATTGGCCTTCCGGTTGAGCAGTTCTTC.